These 28 T cell receptor beta chains were sequenced from one sample in a study of ipilimumab plus nivolumab after autologous stem cell transplantation. The assay was immunoSEQ multiplex PCR, and TCRdb's table has in-frame clones only and misses some. The sample holds about 15,000 clones, about 72% seen once. Sequenced material: PBMCs, taken in a trial of ipilimumab plus nivolumab as post-transplant consolidation. Source of these receptors: a male donor with diffuse large B-cell lymphoma.

The genes are TRBV29-1 and TRBJ2-1; TRBD1 matches 8 bases. Germline-derived CDR1 and CDR2 are SQVTM and ANQGSEA. V trimming: 5 bases; J trimming: 1 base; junction bases outside the gene matches: 4. CDR3 length: 14 residues. The CDR3 loop reads CSVRQGTSYNEQFF. The CDR3 bases are TGCAGCGTTCGACAGGGGACTTCCTACAATGAGCAGTTCTTC.

The rearrangement uses TRBV10-3 and TRBJ1-2, with D uncertain. The CDR3 length is 13 residues. Germline assignment: CDR1 ENHRY and CDR2 SYGVKD. The germline V and J ends were trimmed by 11 bases and 6 bases, with 19 bases remaining between them. The CDR3 region is CASALALENGYTF. CDR3 sequence (DNA): TGTGCCTCCGCCTTAGCCCTCGAGAATGGCTACACCTTC.

This clone was observed a handful of times. The chain employs TRBV19 and TRBJ1-1, with unresolved D. Trimming pared 2 bases from V and 2 bases from J, leaving 6 bases between. The germline gives CDR1 LNHDA, CDR2 SQIVND (reference sequence). The CDR3 runs to 13 residues. The CDR3 DNA sequence: TGTGCCAGTAGTATAACAGATAACACTGAAGCTTTCTTT. This gives the protein CASSITDNTEAFF.

J is TRBJ1-2 and V is TRBV28, with unresolved D. Per germline, CDR1 MDHEN and CDR2 SYDVKM. Trimming took off 2 bases at V and 3 bases at J, with 10 bases between the two ends. The CDR3 runs 14 residues. CDR3 DNA sequence: TGTGCCAGCAGTTTACCTACTATAGACTATGGCTACACCTTC. This encodes CASSLPTIDYGYTF.

The chain couples TRBV5-6 to TRBJ1-1; 7 nucleotides align to TRBD1. The CDR3 length is 16 residues. Germline V gene sequence: CDR1 SGHDT, CDR2 YYEEEE. V dropped 4 bases and J dropped 6; count of bases not matched to a gene: 15. The CDR3 DNA reads TGTGCCAGCAGCCCCGACAGGGAAACAAGGATATCTGAAGCTTTCTTT. Protein: CASSPDRETRISEAFF.

The gene calls are TRBV9 and TRBJ2-3, with D perhaps TRBD1 or TRBD2 (5 bases each). With 0 bases removed from V and 6 bases from J, the gap between germline ends came to 17 bases. The CDR3 length is 16 residues. The germline gives CDR1 SGDLS, CDR2 YYNGEE. In nucleotides, the CDR3 is TGTGCCAGCAGCGTAGAGGGGACGGGTGCGAGGGATACGCAGTATTTT. Residues: CASSVEGTGARDTQYF.

The chain combines TRBV18 with TRBJ1-2; 8 positions match TRBD1. V shed 3 bases, J shed 8 bases, and the junction held 11 bases outside the gene matches. CDR1 is KGHSH, CDR2 LQKENI, per germline. The CDR3 length is 15 residues. CDR3 sequence (DNA): TGTGCCAGCTCACCCGACTGGACAGGGTATATCGGCTACACCTTC. Its protein is CASSPDWTGYIGYTF.

This clone was detected a few times. The genes are TRBV11-3 and TRBJ2-1, with 9 bases aligning to TRBD2. The CDR3 consists of 15 residues. The germline gives CDR1 SGHNT, CDR2 YENEEA. The V and J ends lost 5 bases and 7 bases, in that order; junction bases with no gene match: 9. As DNA, the CDR3 is TGTGCCAGCAGCCCCATAGCGGGAGAGGGGAATGAGCAGTTCTTC. Its translation: CASSPIAGEGNEQFF.

A remark on this clone: Compared with germline, one end of the junction differs, possibly owing to a read error. This rearrangement joins TRBV7-9 to TRBJ2-5, with D unresolved. The CDR3 totals 12 residues. The germline V gene encodes CDR1 SEHNR and CDR2 FQNEAQ (reference sequence). The CDR3 region is CASSLVQETQYF. The CDR3, as DNA: TGTGCCAGCAGTTTAGTTCAAGAGACCCAGTACTTC.

The chain couples TRBV19 to TRBJ2-7, with 9 bases matching TRBD1. Germline CDR1 reads LNHDA; CDR2 reads SQIVND (reference sequence). This CDR3 is built from 15 residues. Trimming removed 3 bases from V and 6 bases from J; junction bases left unmatched: 9. The CDR3 region is CASSIFVGTGREQYF. For the CDR3, the DNA is TGTGCCAGTAGTATCTTTGTCGGGACAGGGCGCGAGCAGTACTTC.

This clone is a singleton in its sample. This sequence joins TRBV18 and TRBJ1-1; 9 bases align to TRBD1. Trimming at V came to 5 bases and at J to 4 bases, leaving 2 bases not matched to a gene. Germline V gives CDR1 KGHSH, CDR2 LQKENI. This CDR3 contains 13 residues. In DNA form, the CDR3 reads TGTGCCAGCTCAACGGACAGGGGCACTGAAGCTTTCTTT. Protein product: CASSTDRGTEAFF. Looking up the rest from reference TRBV18 and TRBJ1-1 gives the full variable domain: NAGVMQNPRHLVRRRGQEARLRCSPMKGHSHVYWYRQLPEEGLKFMVYLQKENIIDESGMPKERFSAEFPKEGPSILRIQQVVRGDSAAYFCASSTDRGTEAFFGQGTRLTVV.

This clone was picked up one time. The V call is TRBV7-2, the J call TRBJ1-3; 7 nucleotides align to TRBD1. Germline V gene lookup returns CDR1 SGHTA and CDR2 FQGNSA. This CDR3 comprises 14 residues. The V gene end was trimmed by 5 bases and the J gene end by 2 bases; junction bases not matched to a gene: 3. This chain's CDR3 is CASSTTGAGNTIYF. The CDR3 DNA reads TGTGCCAGCAGCACCACAGGGGCTGGAAACACCATATATTTT. Based on the CDR3 plus reference TRBV7-2 and TRBJ1-3, the full variable domain is GAGVSQSPSNKVTEKGKDVELRCDPISGHTALYWYRQSLGQGLEFLIYFQGNSAPDKSGLPSDRFSAERTGGSVSTLTIQRTQQEDSAVYLCASSTTGAGNTIYFGEGSWLTVV.

The chain carries TRBV5-6 and TRBJ1-1; D is perhaps TRBD1 (5 bases). V was trimmed by 3 bases and J by 3 bases, leaving 9 bases between them. Germline CDR1 and CDR2: SGHDT and YYEEEE. The length of the CDR3 is 13 residues. CDR3 residues: CASSSGFYTEAFF. As DNA, the CDR3 is TGTGCCAGCAGCTCAGGGTTCTACACTGAAGCTTTCTTT.

The chain recombines TRBV7-2 with TRBJ2-4, with 7 bases lining up with TRBD1. Germline V CDR1 and CDR2: SGHTA, FQGNSA. Trimming at V came to 5 bases and at J to 0 bases, leaving 4 bases not matched to a gene. The CDR3 runs to 15 residues. The CDR3 loop is CASSPPGGAKNIQYF. DNA for the CDR3: TGTGCCAGCAGCCCCCCAGGGGGAGCCAAAAACATTCAGTACTTC. Combining the CDR3 with reference TRBV7-2 and TRBJ2-4 gives the whole variable domain GAGVSQSPSNKVTEKGKDVELRCDPISGHTALYWYRQSLGQGLEFLIYFQGNSAPDKSGLPSDRFSAERTGGSVSTLTIQRTQQEDSAVYLCASSPPGGAKNIQYFGAGTRLSVL.

The rearrangement uses TRBV30 and TRBJ1-4; TRBD1 aligns across 7 bases. The length of the CDR3 is 15 residues. V lost 4 bases and J lost 3; bases outside the gene matches: 8. CDR1 is GTSNPN and CDR2 is SVGIG in the germline V gene (reference sequence). CDR3 sequence: CAWIKGAKPNEKLFF. CDR3 DNA: TGTGCCTGGATAAAGGGGGCGAAGCCTAATGAAAAACTGTTTTTT.

The CDR3 coding sequence is TGTGCCATCAGAACCGGGACTGGACCGTACAATGAGCAGTTCTTC. This codes for CAIRTGTGPYNEQFF. The chain employs TRBV10-3 and TRBJ2-1; D possibly corresponds to TRBD2 (6 bases). This CDR3 region has 15 residues. From germline, CDR1 is ENHRY and CDR2 SYGVKD. V was clipped by 6 bases and J by 4 bases, with 16 bases between them.

CDR3 sequence (DNA): TGTGCCAGCAGCGATTCTAGCGGGGGGGCTGACTACAATGAGCAGTTCTTC. Translation: CASSDSSGGADYNEQFF. This chain joins TRBV9 and TRBJ2-1; 12 nucleotides align to TRBD2. Germline assignment: CDR1 SGDLS and CDR2 YYNGEE. This CDR3 region has 17 residues. V shed 3 bases and J 3 bases; nucleotides not matched to a gene: 7.

This chain uses TRBV5-4 with TRBJ1-4; 7 bases match TRBD1. CDR1 and CDR2 from the germline V gene are SGHNT and YYREEE (reference sequence). CDR3 length: 14 residues. With V trimmed by 3 bases and J by 8 bases, 7 bases remained unmatched. The chain's CDR3 is CASSSRGGEEKLFF. CDR3 in DNA: TGTGCCAGCAGCTCCAGGGGGGGAGAAGAAAAACTGTTTTTT.

V is TRBV4-2 and J is TRBJ1-5; D uncertain. The CDR3 loop spans 16 amino acids. Germline V CDR1 and CDR2: LGHNA, YNFKEQ. V gave up 0 bases and J gave up 0 bases, with 9 bases separating them. The CDR3 is CASSQEVGFSNQPQHF. The CDR3 coding sequence is TGTGCCAGCAGCCAAGAGGTGGGGTTTAGCAATCAGCCCCAGCATTTT.

For the CDR3, the DNA is TGTGCCAGCAGCTTAGATATGGGGGATACGCAGTATTTT. This translates into CASSLDMGDTQYF. J is TRBJ2-3 and V is TRBV11-2; no reliable D call. The CDR3 covers 13 residues. V shed 0 bases and J shed 6 bases, with 7 bases lying between them. Germline values: CDR1 SGHAT, CDR2 FQNNGV.

V is TRBV19 and J is TRBJ1-5; TRBD1 matches at 9 bases. Germline V gives CDR1 LNHDA, CDR2 SQIVND (reference sequence). This CDR3 region has 15 residues. V was pared by 5 bases and J by 4 bases, with 6 bases of the junction left unmatched. CDR3 DNA: TGTGCCAGTAGTGGGGGACAGGGACTGAATCAGCCCCAGCATTTT. It encodes CASSGGQGLNQPQHF.

This clone was detected only a few times. The sample holds other DNA sequences that translate to the same CDR3. V is TRBV14 and J is TRBJ2-3; 9 bases match TRBD2. Looked up from germline, CDR1 is SGHDN and CDR2 is FVKESK. CDR3 length: 18 residues. The J segment lost 4 bases and the V segment lost 4 bases, leaving 15 bases of the junction unmatched. The CDR3 region is CASSPHSGAGGRADTQYF. For the CDR3, the DNA is TGTGCCAGCAGCCCCCATAGTGGAGCGGGGGGCCGGGCAGATACGCAGTATTTT. Variable domain in full (rest from reference TRBV14 and TRBJ2-3): EAGVTQFPSHSVIEKGQTVTLRCDPISGHDNLYWYRRVMGKEIKFLLHFVKESKQDESGMPNNRFLAERTGGTYSTLKVQPAELEDSGVYFCASSPHSGAGGRADTQYFGPGTRLTVL.

The rearrangement uses TRBV4-1 and TRBJ1-2; D is uncertain. This CDR3 region has 14 residues. The V and J ends lost 4 bases and 2 bases respectively, with 11 bases between them. Germline values: CDR1 MGHRA, CDR2 YSYEKL. CDR3 in DNA: TGCGCCAGCAGCCGCTCGACATTGAACTATGGCTACACCTTC. This encodes CASSRSTLNYGYTF.

The genes are TRBV16 and TRBJ1-5; D gene ambiguous. This CDR3 contains 13 residues. V was shortened by 3 bases and J by 6 bases, with 9 bases between the two germline ends. CDR1 and CDR2 (germline): KGHSY, FQNENV. CDR3 amino acids: CASSQAMSQPQHF. In DNA, the CDR3 is TGTGCCAGCAGCCAGGCCATGTCTCAGCCCCAGCATTTT.

The chain recombines TRBV5-6 with TRBJ1-2; perhaps TRBD1 as D (5 bases). CDR3 length equals 14 residues. In germline, CDR1 is SGHDT, CDR2 YYEEEE. V lost 3 bases to trimming and J lost 2 bases, with 11 bases between them. The CDR3 bases are TGTGCCAGCAGCTGGGGCAGGGAGAACTATGGCTACACCTTC. Protein sequence: CASSWGRENYGYTF.

This clone was observed a single time. The genes are TRBV13 and TRBJ1-2; D may be TRBD1 (6 bases). The V gene's germline CDR1 is PRHDT and CDR2 FYEKMQ (reference sequence). The CDR3 is made up of 15 amino acids. Trimming removed 4 bases at V and 5 bases at J, with 17 bases between. This CDR3 is CASSSWDTAFYGYTF. Here the CDR3 DNA reads TGTGCCAGCAGCTCATGGGACACCGCCTTTTATGGCTACACCTTC.

The V call is TRBV11-2, the J call TRBJ1-4, with a tentative D call TRBD1 (6 bases). The CDR3 runs 16 residues. Germline CDR1 SGHAT, CDR2 FQNNGV. Trimming removed 4 bases from V and 8 bases from J, with 20 bases in between. CDR3 in DNA: TGTGCCAGCAGCTCCTCGCGAGGGGGGTTTTTCGAAAAACTGTTTTTT. Its protein product is CASSSSRGGFFEKLFF.

There are a few counts of this clone. V gene TRBV4-2 combines with J gene TRBJ1-2, with a possible D match to TRBD1 (5 bases). V lost 5 bases and J lost 5, with 24 bases in between. CDR1 is LGHNA, CDR2 YNFKEQ, per germline. This CDR3 has 17 residues. CDR3 DNA: TGTGCCAGCAGCACCGGGGCAGGACGAGGTACTTTATATGGCTACACCTTC. It specifies CASSTGAGRGTLYGYTF.